Sequencing of this TCR beta chain was carried out in a study of blood T cell repertoires in COVID-19. Looking at the study overall: Some COVID-19 samples were acute and others convalescent; all came from the United States, Italy and Spain. Sample material is recorded as cDNA or gDNA derived from T cells, B-cell-depleted T cells, or PBMCs.

Germline lookup yields CDR1 WSHSY and CDR2 SAAADI. V dropped 7 bases and J dropped 5; count of bases not matched to a gene: 13. The CDR3 loop spans 16 amino acids. Method: immunoSEQ multiplex PCR; TCRdb's copy keeps in-frame clones and lacks some. The sample has about 180,000 clones, roughly 84% seen once. This clonotype was obtained from a man aged 45-65 years with active or convalescent COVID-19. Sequences were obtained from peripheral blood. The chain is built from TRBV10-2 and TRBJ2-7; 11 nucleotides line up with TRBD1. Here the CDR3 reads CASTTPAGQGEHEQYF. The CDR3 DNA is TGCGCCAGCACCACACCCGCGGGACAGGGGGAGCACGAGCAGTACTTC.